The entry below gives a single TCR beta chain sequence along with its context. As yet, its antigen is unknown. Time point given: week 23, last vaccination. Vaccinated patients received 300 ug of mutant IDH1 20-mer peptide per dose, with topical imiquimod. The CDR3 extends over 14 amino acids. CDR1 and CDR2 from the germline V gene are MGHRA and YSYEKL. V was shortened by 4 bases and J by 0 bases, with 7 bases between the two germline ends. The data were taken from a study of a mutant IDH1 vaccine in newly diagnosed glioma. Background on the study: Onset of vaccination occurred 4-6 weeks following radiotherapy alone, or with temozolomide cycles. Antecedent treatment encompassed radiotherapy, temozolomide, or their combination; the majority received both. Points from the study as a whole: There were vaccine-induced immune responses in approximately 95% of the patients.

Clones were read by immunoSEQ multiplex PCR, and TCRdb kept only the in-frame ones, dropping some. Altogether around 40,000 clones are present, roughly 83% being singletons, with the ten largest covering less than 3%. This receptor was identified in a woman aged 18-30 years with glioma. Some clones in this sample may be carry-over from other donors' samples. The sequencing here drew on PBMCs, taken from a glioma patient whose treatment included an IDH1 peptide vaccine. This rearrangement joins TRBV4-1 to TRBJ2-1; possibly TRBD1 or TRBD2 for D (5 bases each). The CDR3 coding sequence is TGCGCCAGCAGCCCGGGGCCCTCCTACAATGAGCAGTTCTTC. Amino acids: CASSPGPSYNEQFF.